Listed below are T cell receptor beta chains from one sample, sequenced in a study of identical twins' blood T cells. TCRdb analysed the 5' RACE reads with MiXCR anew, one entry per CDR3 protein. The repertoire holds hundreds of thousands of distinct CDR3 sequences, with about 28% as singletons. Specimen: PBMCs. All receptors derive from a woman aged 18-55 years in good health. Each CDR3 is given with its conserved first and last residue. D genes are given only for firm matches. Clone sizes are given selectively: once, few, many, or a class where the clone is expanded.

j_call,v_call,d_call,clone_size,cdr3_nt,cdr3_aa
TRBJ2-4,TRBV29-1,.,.,TGCAGCGTTCCTGACGGGAGCAACATTCAGTACTTC,CSVPDGSNIQYF
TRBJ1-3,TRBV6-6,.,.,TGTGCCAGCAGTTACTCTGATACCGGAAACACCATATATTTT,CASSYSDTGNTIYF
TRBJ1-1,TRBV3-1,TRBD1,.,TGTGCCAGCAGCCAACGGGACAGGGAAACTGAAGCTTTCTTT,CASSQRDRETEAFF
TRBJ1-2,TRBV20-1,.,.,TGCAGTGCTAGGGTGCCAGGGCTTATCGGCTACACCTTC,CSARVPGLIGYTF
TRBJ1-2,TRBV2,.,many,TGTGCCAGCAGTGCATCTAGGGATGGCTACACCTTC,CASSASRDGYTF
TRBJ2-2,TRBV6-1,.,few,TGTGCCAGCAATAGTTGGGGGGAGCTGTTTTTT,CASNSWGELFF
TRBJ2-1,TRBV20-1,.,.,TGCAGTGCTAGAGATGTCGAGGGGCCCCCTAACAATGAGCAGTTCTTC,CSARDVEGPPNNEQFF
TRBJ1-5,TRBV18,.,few,TGTGCCAGCTCACCACAGGGTGAGCCCCAGCATTTT,CASSPQGEPQHF
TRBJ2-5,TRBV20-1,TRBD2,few,TGCAGTGCTAGCGGGAGGGAGACCCAGTACTTC,CSASGRETQYF
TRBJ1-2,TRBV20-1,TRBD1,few,TGCAGTGCTGACGACAGGGGCTATGGCTACACCTTC,CSADDRGYGYTF
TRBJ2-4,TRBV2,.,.,TGTGCCAGCAACCAGTGGTTAGCCAAAAACATTCAGTACTTC,CASNQWLAKNIQYF
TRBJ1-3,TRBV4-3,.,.,TGCGCCAGCAGTGCAAAATTCGATGGAAACACCATATATTTT,CASSAKFDGNTIYF
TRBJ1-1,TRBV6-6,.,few,TGTGCCAGCAGAATCGCGGGGAACACTGAAGCTTTCTTT,CASRIAGNTEAFF
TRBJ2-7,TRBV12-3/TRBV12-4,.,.,TGTGCCAGCTCACCGGGGGCAACTTACGAGCAGTACTTC,CASSPGATYEQYF
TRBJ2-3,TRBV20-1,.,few,TGCAGTGCTGTCCTGCCGGAAGCGGATACGCAGTATTTT,CSAVLPEADTQYF
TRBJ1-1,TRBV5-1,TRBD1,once,TGCGCCAGCAGCGTAACAGGGGGCACTGAATCTTTCTTT,CASSVTGGTESFF
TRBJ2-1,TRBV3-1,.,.,TGTGCCAGCTCAGGGTTCTACAATGAGCAGTTCTTC,CASSGFYNEQFF
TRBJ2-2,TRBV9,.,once,TGTGCCAGCAGCGACCCGAACACCGGGGGGCTGTTTTTT,CASSDPNTGGLFF
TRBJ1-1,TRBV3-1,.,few,TGTGCCAGCAGCCTCATTGGAGCAGGCGAAGCTTTCTTT,CASSLIGAGEAFF
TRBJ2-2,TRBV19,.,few,TGTGCCAGTAGTATGGCCCAGGGGGGAACCGGGGAGCTGTTTTTT,CASSMAQGGTGELFF
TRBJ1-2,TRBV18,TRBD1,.,TGTGCCAGCTCACCACAGGGGGCGGACTATGGCTACACCTTC,CASSPQGADYGYTF
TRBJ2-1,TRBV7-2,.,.,TGTGCCAGCTCCCCGGGAGCAGTTTACAATGAGCAGTTCTTC,CASSPGAVYNEQFF
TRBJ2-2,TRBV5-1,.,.,TGTGCCAGCTCACAATTCACCGGGGAGCTGTTTTTT,CASSQFTGELFF
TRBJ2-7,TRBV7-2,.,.,TGTGCCAGCAGCCGCGTCCCTAGTGAGCAGTACTTC,CASSRVPSEQYF
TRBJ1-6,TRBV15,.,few,TGTGCCACCAGCAGAGTATTACAGGGTCTATCACCCCTCCACTTT,CATSRVLQGLSPLHF
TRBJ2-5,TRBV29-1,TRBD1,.,TGCAGCTCCGGGACAGGGTTCGGGCTAGAGACCCAGTACTTC,CSSGTGFGLETQYF
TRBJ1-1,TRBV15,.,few,TGTGCCACCAGCAGAGACCCAAACACTGAAGCTTTCTTT,CATSRDPNTEAFF
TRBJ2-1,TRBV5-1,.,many,TGCGCCAGCAGCGCCTTCCTTGTCCTCAATGAGCAGTTCTTC,CASSAFLVLNEQFF
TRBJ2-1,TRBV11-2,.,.,TGTGCCAGCAGCGCCGGTATGTACAATGAGCAGTTCTTC,CASSAGMYNEQFF
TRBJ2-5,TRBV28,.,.,TGTGCCAGCAGCCGACCTAACCAAGAGACCCAGTACTTC,CASSRPNQETQYF
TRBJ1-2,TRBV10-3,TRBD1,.,TGTGCCATCAGTGAACTGACAGGGAACTATGGCTACACCTTC,CAISELTGNYGYTF
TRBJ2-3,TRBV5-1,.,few,TGCGCCAGCAGTCTTTTTCCGACAGATACGCAGTATTTT,CASSLFPTDTQYF
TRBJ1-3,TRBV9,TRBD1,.,TGTGCCAGCAAAGGACAGGCGTCCTCTGGAAACACCATATATTTT,CASKGQASSGNTIYF
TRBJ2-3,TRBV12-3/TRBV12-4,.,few,TGTGCCAGCAGCCTCCCAACTAGTACAGATACGCAGTATTTT,CASSLPTSTDTQYF
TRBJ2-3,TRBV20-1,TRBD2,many,TGCAGTGGTGGGCAACTAGCGGTGACTTGGAATACGCAGTATTTT,CSGGQLAVTWNTQYF
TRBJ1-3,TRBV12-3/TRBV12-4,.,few,TGTGCCAGCAGTTTAGAGGGGCAGAGCGGTTCTGCCATATATTTT,CASSLEGQSGSAIYF
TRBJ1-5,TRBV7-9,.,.,TGTGCCAGCGGCCAGTCGCATAGCAATCAGCCCCAGCATTTT,CASGQSHSNQPQHF
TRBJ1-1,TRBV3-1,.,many,TGTGCCAGCAGCCATGGGGAAACTGAAGCTTTCTTT,CASSHGETEAFF
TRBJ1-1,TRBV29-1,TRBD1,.,TGCAGCGTTGCCATAGGGGGCGGAAACACTGAAGCTTTCTTT,CSVAIGGGNTEAFF
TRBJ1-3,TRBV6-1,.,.,TGTGCCGGCAGTGCTGCAAACTCTGGAAACACCATATATTTT,CAGSAANSGNTIYF
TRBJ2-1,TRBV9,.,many,TGTGCCAGCAGCGTAGTGACCGACAGGGACTTGTTATTCTTC,CASSVVTDRDLLFF
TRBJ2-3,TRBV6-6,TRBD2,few,TGTGCCAGCAGACTAGCGGGAAGGGCAGATACGCAGTATTTT,CASRLAGRADTQYF
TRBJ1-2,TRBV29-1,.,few,TGCAGCGGATCAATCCGGGACGGTTATGGCTACACCTTC,CSGSIRDGYGYTF
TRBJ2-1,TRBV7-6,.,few,TGTGCCAGCAGCTCTAACGTGGGCTCCTACAATGAGCAGTTCTTC,CASSSNVGSYNEQFF
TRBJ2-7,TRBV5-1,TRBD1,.,TGCGCCAGCAGCTTGGCGGGACAGTCCTACGAGCAGTACTTC,CASSLAGQSYEQYF
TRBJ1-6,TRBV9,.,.,TGTACCAGCAGTGGGGCAGGCTACAATTCACCCCTCCACTTT,CTSSGAGYNSPLHF
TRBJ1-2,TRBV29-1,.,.,TGCAGCGTTGACCCTCATTATTCTGGTGGCTACACCTTC,CSVDPHYSGGYTF
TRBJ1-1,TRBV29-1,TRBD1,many,TGCAGCGTGCAGGGGGGCACTGAAGCTTTCTTT,CSVQGGTEAFF
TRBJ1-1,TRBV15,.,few,TGTGCCACCGGACACGGACGAGAAGCTTTCTTT,CATGHGREAFF
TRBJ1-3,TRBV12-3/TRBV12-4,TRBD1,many,TGTGCCAGCAGTCGGGGAGGGGCAGGGGGCTCGAGCTCTGGAAACACCATATATTTT,CASSRGGAGGSSSGNTIYF
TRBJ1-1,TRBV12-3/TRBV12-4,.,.,TGTGCCAGCAGTTTTGGGTTTACTGAAGTTTTCTTT,CASSFGFTEVFF
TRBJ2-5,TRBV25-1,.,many,TGTGCCAGCAGTGAAGGAAGAAACTTAGGAGAGACCCAGTACTTC,CASSEGRNLGETQYF
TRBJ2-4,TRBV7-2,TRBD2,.,TGTGCCAGCAGCTTAGTCCCCCCGGGAGGAGCCAAAAACATTCAGTACTTC,CASSLVPPGGAKNIQYF
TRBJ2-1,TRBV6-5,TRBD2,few,TGTGCCAGCAGTAAGGACCCTAGCGGGATTGCAAATGAGCAGTTCTTC,CASSKDPSGIANEQFF
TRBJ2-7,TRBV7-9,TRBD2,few,TGTGCCAGCAGCTTAGTGGGGGGGTACTCCTACGAGCAGTACTTC,CASSLVGGYSYEQYF
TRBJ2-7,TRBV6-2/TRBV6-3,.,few,TGTGCCAGCAGTTACTTCTCATCCCCAGGGAGCTCCTACGAGCAGTACTTC,CASSYFSSPGSSYEQYF